The next 27 T cell receptor beta chains were all read from a single sample in a study of blood T cell repertoires in COVID-19. This table comes from immunoSEQ multiplex PCR, and its TCRdb copy is limited to in-frame clones, with some not included. The sample shows roughly 350,000 clones, 85% of them seen only once. Sequencing was carried out using peripheral blood. The receptors were sampled from a woman younger than 35 with acute or convalescent COVID-19.

This clone has just one count. The chain recombines TRBV2 with TRBJ1-1; the D is unclear. The CDR3 totals 11 residues. Trimming removed 5 bases at V and 7 bases at J, with 8 bases between. Germline assignment: CDR1 SNHLY and CDR2 FYNNEI. DNA of the CDR3: TGTGCCAGCAGTTACACCGATGAAGCTTTCTTT. Its translation is CASSYTDEAFF.

This clone occurred once. The chain joins TRBV29-1 to TRBJ1-1, with D hard to call. In germline, CDR1 is SQVTM, CDR2 ANQGSEA. V lost 6 bases and J 6 bases, leaving 14 bases between the germline ends. The CDR3 loop spans 12 amino acids. CDR3 sequence (DNA): TGCAGCGTAGGAGACCCGAGGGCTGAAGCTTTCTTT. The encoded protein is CSVGDPRAEAFF. Looking up the rest from reference TRBV29-1 and TRBJ1-1 gives the full variable domain: SAVISQKPSRDICQRGTSLTIQCQVDSQVTMMFWYRQQPGQSLTLIATANQGSEATYESGFVIDKFPISRPNLTFSTLTVSNMSPEDSSIYLCSVGDPRAEAFFGQGTRLTVV.

This clone was seen a single time. The J gene is TRBJ1-6, the V gene TRBV2; 8 nucleotides match TRBD1. CDR3 length: 17 amino acids. The germline gives CDR1 SNHLY, CDR2 FYNNEI. The J segment lost 5 bases and the V segment lost 0 bases, leaving 6 bases of the junction unmatched. CDR3 sequence (DNA): TGTGCCAGCAGTGAAGCTCTCTACAGGGGGGATAATTCACCCCTCCACTTT. It encodes CASSEALYRGDNSPLHF.

The V call is TRBV6-5, the J call TRBJ1-4; no clear D gene. The length of the CDR3 is 16 residues. V gave up 8 bases and J gave up 0 bases, with 16 bases separating them. CDR1 is MNHEY and CDR2 is SVGAGI in the germline V gene. CDR3 bases: TGTGCCAGCTGTTCGACACCCCTTGCAACTAATGAAAAACTGTTTTTT. Protein: CASCSTPLATNEKLFF.

The rearrangement uses TRBV10-3 and TRBJ2-7, with TRBD2 matching 10 bases. CDR3 length: 18 residues. CDR1 and CDR2 from the germline V gene are ENHRY and SYGVKD. Trimming took 0 bases from V and 1 from J; bases not matched to a gene: 9. This chain's CDR3 is CAISESASGGDTSYEQYF. CDR3 DNA: TGTGCCATCAGTGAGTCGGCTAGCGGGGGCGACACATCCTACGAGCAGTACTTC.

This clone was picked up one time. The V call is TRBV5-1, the J call TRBJ2-5; D possibly corresponds to TRBD1 (6 bases). CDR1 and CDR2 from the germline V gene are SGHRS and YFSETQ. V was clipped by 4 bases and J by 1 base, with 11 bases between them. The CDR3 has 14 amino acids. CDR3 residues: CASSTQGGQETQYF. CDR3 DNA: TGCGCCAGCAGCACACAGGGCGGCCAAGAGACCCAGTACTTC.

This rearrangement joins TRBV5-4 to TRBJ1-6; D gene uncertain. The CDR3 totals 15 residues. Trimming cost V 0 bases and J 0 bases, with 4 bases left between them. CDR1 and CDR2 from the germline V gene are SGHNT and YYREEE (reference sequence). The CDR3 nucleotides are TGTGCCAGCAGCTTGGGTAACTCCTATAATTCACCCCTCCACTTT. Residues: CASSLGNSYNSPLHF.

For the CDR3, the DNA is TGCGCCAGCAGTGAGTCTCCCGACTATGGCTACACCTTC. Its protein is CASSESPDYGYTF. V gene TRBV10-1 combines with J gene TRBJ1-2; D unclear. The CDR3 extends over 13 amino acids. Germline V gene data show CDR1 as WNHNN and CDR2 as SYGVQD (reference sequence). V shed 0 bases and J shed 3 bases, with 5 bases lying between them.

The rearrangement uses TRBV29-1 and TRBJ2-7; 10 nucleotides match TRBD2. This CDR3 spans 13 amino acids. Trimming took 7 bases from V and 1 from J; bases not matched to a gene: 4. CDR1 and CDR2 (germline): SQVTM, ANQGSEA. The CDR3 here is CSGGLANSYEQYF. The DNA of the CDR3 is TGCAGCGGGGGACTAGCGAATTCCTACGAGCAGTACTTC.

This clone has only a few counts. This sequence joins TRBV2 and TRBJ1-5; D unclear. This CDR3 has 14 amino acids. Germline V gene sequence: CDR1 SNHLY, CDR2 FYNNEI. V was pared by 9 bases and J by 4 bases, with 16 bases between. The CDR3 nucleotides read TGTGCCAGTGCAGCTTCGGGAGGTAATCAGCCCCAGCATTTT. Its translation is CASAASGGNQPQHF. The full variable domain, its missing parts supplied by reference TRBV2 and TRBJ1-5, is EPEVTQTPSHQVTQMGQEVILRCVPISNHLYFYWYRQILGQKVEFLVSFYNNEISEKSEIFDDQFSVERPDGSNFTLKIRSTKLEDSAMYFCASAASGGNQPQHFGDGTRLSIL.

The rearrangement joins TRBV7-9 to TRBJ2-1; 7 positions agree with TRBD2. This CDR3 has 14 amino acids. V gave up 2 bases and J gave up 5 bases; unmatched junction bases: 3. Germline CDR1 reads SEHNR; CDR2 reads FQNEAQ (reference sequence). In DNA, the CDR3 is TGTGCCAGCAGCTTAACGACTAGCCACAATGAGCAGTTCTTC. This encodes CASSLTTSHNEQFF.

J is TRBJ2-3 and V is TRBV5-1, with 12 bases that match TRBD2. CDR3 length: 15 amino acids. V gave up 7 bases and J gave up 4 bases; unmatched junction bases: 7. Germline CDR1 is SGHRS and CDR2 is YFSETQ. CDR3 amino acids: CASRPTSGGSDTQYF. Written as DNA, the CDR3 is TGCGCCAGCCGCCCGACTAGCGGGGGTTCAGATACGCAGTATTTT.

This chain connects TRBV30 to TRBJ2-2; the D gene is possibly TRBD1 (5 bases). The V gene lost 0 bases and the J gene lost 7 bases, with 12 bases spanning the gap. Germline CDR1 and CDR2: GTSNPN and SVGIG (reference sequence). The CDR3 extends over 14 amino acids. CDR3 sequence reads: CAWSVRRQFGELFF. CDR3 coding DNA: TGTGCCTGGAGTGTACGTCGACAGTTCGGGGAGCTGTTTTTT. Looking up the rest from reference TRBV30 and TRBJ2-2 gives the full variable domain: SQTIHQWPATLVQPVGSPLSLECTVEGTSNPNLYWYRQAAGRGLQLLFYSVGIGQISSEVPQNLSASRPQDRQFILSSKKLLLSDSGFYLCAWSVRRQFGELFFGEGSRLTVL.

The chain uses TRBV12-3 or TRBV12-4 and TRBJ1-6, with D unresolved. The CDR3 extends over 13 amino acids. The V gene lost 0 bases and the J gene lost 9 bases, with 6 bases spanning the gap. The DNA of the CDR3 is TGTGCCAGCAGTTTAGCGCGAACTTCACCCCTCCACTTT. Residues: CASSLARTSPLHF.

This rearrangement joins TRBV6-5 to TRBJ2-7; no clear D. V shed 0 bases and J shed 5 bases, with 8 bases lying between them. CDR3 size: 13 residues. CDR1 is MNHEY and CDR2 is SVGAGI in the germline V gene. The CDR3 sequence is CASSYSNGDEQYF. The CDR3 DNA sequence: TGTGCCAGCAGTTACTCTAATGGAGACGAGCAGTACTTC.

The chain is built from TRBV5-1 and TRBJ2-6; TRBD2 is a possible D gene (6 bases). Germline CDR1 and CDR2: SGHRS and YFSETQ. Trimming took 0 bases from V and 4 from J, leaving 14 bases between them. The CDR3 has 17 residues. The CDR3 spells CASSLAGRGSGANVLTF. CDR3 nucleotides: TGCGCCAGCAGCTTGGCCGGGCGGGGTTCCGGGGCCAACGTCCTGACTTTC. The full variable domain, its missing parts supplied by reference TRBV5-1 and TRBJ2-6, is KAGVTQTPRYLIKTRGQQVTLSCSPISGHRSVSWYQQTPGQGLQFLFEYFSETQRNKGNFPGRFSGRQFSNSRSEMNVSTLELGDSALYLCASSLAGRGSGANVLTFGAGSRLTVL.

This clone has a single count. This chain joins TRBV12-3 or TRBV12-4 and TRBJ2-2; no firm D call. Trimming left V 6 bases short and J 1 base short, with 3 bases between. This CDR3 is 12 amino acids long. The CDR3: CASSQNTGELFF. CDR3 sequence (DNA): TGTGCCAGCAGCCAGAACACCGGGGAGCTGTTTTTT.

The chain has TRBV25-1 and TRBJ1-3; TRBD1 might be the D (5 bases). Between the trimmed V and J ends, which lost 5 bases and 4 bases, there was a span of 18 bases. The CDR3 sequence is 16 residues long. Germline CDR1 reads MGHDK; CDR2 reads SYGVNS. CDR3 protein: CASSLPGVADGNTIYF. CDR3 DNA sequence: TGTGCCAGCAGTCTCCCGGGGGTGGCAGACGGAAACACCATATATTTT.

This clone appeared a single time. The rearrangement uses TRBV28 and TRBJ2-5, with 10 nucleotides matching TRBD2. The CDR3 is made up of 16 amino acids. V gave up 2 bases and J gave up 4 bases; unmatched junction bases: 7. Germline CDR1 reads MDHEN; CDR2 reads SYDVKM. DNA of the CDR3: TGTGCCAGCAGTTTACGGCTAGCGGGAGCAGGAGAGACCCAGTACTTC. Translated: CASSLRLAGAGETQYF.

On this clone: The same CDR3 arises from other DNA sequences in this sample as well. This chain uses TRBV27 with TRBJ1-2; tentatively, D is TRBD1 (6 bases). The CDR3 runs to 13 residues. Between the trimmed V and J ends, which lost 5 bases and 3 bases, there was a span of 10 bases. Germline V CDR1 and CDR2: MNHEY, SMNVEV (reference sequence). The CDR3 region has the DNA TGTGCCAGCAGTCCGCAGGGGTACTATGGCTACACCTTC. Protein sequence: CASSPQGYYGYTF.

The chain is built from TRBV7-9 and TRBJ1-1; 7 nucleotides agree with TRBD1. Germline assignment: CDR1 SEHNR and CDR2 FQNEAQ (reference sequence). The CDR3 length is 16 residues. With 4 bases clipped from V and 0 bases from J, the junction kept 8 bases outside the gene matches. CDR3 DNA sequence: TGTGCCAGCAGCTCTTCCGGGACAGCCATGAACACTGAAGCTTTCTTT. It specifies CASSSSGTAMNTEAFF.

The chain recombines TRBV2 with TRBJ2-7; TRBD1 aligns across 7 bases. Germline assignment: CDR1 SNHLY and CDR2 FYNNEI. Germline trimming cut 6 bases from V and 5 bases from J; bases unmatched to any gene: 4. The CDR3 has 12 residues. The CDR3 bases are TGTGCCAGCAGCCAGGGGGACCACGAGCAGTACTTC. Translated, it gives CASSQGDHEQYF.

This clone came up a few times. The gene calls are TRBV5-4 and TRBJ1-6; unclear D gene. Germline V gene lookup returns CDR1 SGHNT and CDR2 YYREEE (reference sequence). V shed 2 bases and J shed 8 bases, with 5 bases lying between them. The CDR3 loop spans 12 amino acids. The chain's CDR3 is CASSFEDSPLHF. The CDR3 coding sequence is TGTGCCAGCAGCTTTGAGGATTCACCCCTCCACTTT. Supplemented by reference TRBV5-4 and TRBJ1-6, the full variable domain reads ETGVTQSPTHLIKTRGQQVTLRCSSQSGHNTVSWYQQALGQGPQFIFQYYREEENGRGNFPPRFSGLQFPNYSSELNVNALELDDSALYLCASSFEDSPLHFGNGTRLTVT.

A remark on this clone: This could be a read error, since a much larger clone is one nucleotide away. The sample carries other DNA sequences with the same CDR3. The V gene is TRBV11-2, the J gene TRBJ1-4; 8 bases are a match to TRBD1. The CDR3 consists of 14 residues. V gave up 5 bases and J gave up 8 bases; unmatched junction bases: 7. CDR1 and CDR2 from the germline V gene are SGHAT and FQNNGV. The CDR3 loop is CASSLGQGGEKLFF. Here the CDR3 DNA reads TGTGCCAGCAGCCTCGGACAGGGAGGGGAAAAACTGTTTTTT.

V is TRBV7-9 and J is TRBJ2-5, with 11 bases aligning to TRBD2. From germline, CDR1 is SEHNR and CDR2 FQNEAQ (reference sequence). The CDR3 runs 14 residues. The V gene end was trimmed by 5 bases and the J gene end by 2 bases; junction bases not matched to a gene: 1. The CDR3 DNA sequence: TGTGCCAGCAGCCGACTAGCGGGACAAGAGACCCAGTACTTC. This sequence encodes CASSRLAGQETQYF. The complete variable domain, with remaining parts taken from reference TRBV7-9 and TRBJ2-5, reads DTGVSQNPRHKITKRGQNVTFRCDPISEHNRLYWYRQTLGQGPEFLTYFQNEAQLEKSRLLSDRFSAERPKGSFSTLEIQRTEQGDSAMYLCASSRLAGQETQYFGPGTRLLVL.

This clone was seen a single time. The chain employs TRBV5-1 and TRBJ1-1; D gene ambiguous. The V end lost 1 base, the J end lost 3 bases, and 13 bases lay between the germline ends. CDR3 length: 15 residues. In germline, CDR1 is SGHRS, CDR2 YFSETQ. CDR3 loop: CASSLPREKDTEAFF. In DNA form, the CDR3 reads TGCGCCAGCAGCTTGCCTCGGGAGAAGGACACTGAAGCTTTCTTT.

This chain uses TRBV7-2 with TRBJ1-4; 9 bases fit TRBD1. Germline values: CDR1 SGHTA, CDR2 FQGNSA. Trimming at V came to 0 bases and at J to 3 bases, leaving 5 bases not matched to a gene. The CDR3 covers 17 residues. Written as DNA, the CDR3 is TGTGCCAGCAGCTTAGCGGCGGGGACAGGGTCTAATGAAAAACTGTTTTTT. Its translation: CASSLAAGTGSNEKLFF.